This is a list of T cell receptor beta chains from one sample in a study of shared T cell receptors in the human thymus. Sequencing was performed with immunoSEQ multiplex PCR; in TCRdb, only in-frame clones are kept and a portion is missing. The sample includes 500,000 to 550,000 clones, around three quarters of them seen just once. The same data also contributed to another study, on human thymus T cells.

The source material was thymocytes. The receptor source for this set is a boy under two years old with a congenital heart defect. CDR3s leave out the opening cysteine and the closing phenylalanine or tryptophan. Each record gives: V gene, CDR3 length, CDR3 protein.

v_gene: TRBV27; len: 15; CDR3aa: ASSLSAAGLAVYEQY
v_gene: TRBV28; len: 16; CDR3aa: ASSLNRLAGGLLNEQY
v_gene: TRBV5-8; len: 12; CDR3aa: ASSLLQGSNEQF
v_gene: TRBV25-1; len: 15; CDR3aa: ASSEFNSGSKLYEQY
v_gene: TRBV7-6; len: 12; CDR3aa: ASSVTGGNQPQH
v_gene: TRBV28; len: 11; CDR3aa: ASSVGGDDEQY
v_gene: TRBV7-9; len: 12; CDR3aa: ASSQKADTGELF
v_gene: TRBV27; len: 14; CDR3aa: ASSPDPPGQYYGYT
v_gene: TRBV13; len: 15; CDR3aa: ASSLSKLAGLVGELF
v_gene: TRBV5-1; len: 17; CDR3aa: ASSLLAGDGWGTNEKLF
v_gene: TRBV5-6; len: 14; CDR3aa: ASSLLASGRAHEQF
v_gene: TRBV27; len: 15; CDR3aa: ASSLSPTSGRAYEQY
v_gene: TRBV27; len: 13; CDR3aa: ASSSPPGGYNEQF
v_gene: TRBV15; len: 14; CDR3aa: ATSRGAVSSTDTQY
v_gene: TRBV5-8; len: 13; CDR3aa: ASSFLREGLNEQF
v_gene: TRBV5-6; len: 15; CDR3aa: ASSLDRDRIDTDTQY
v_gene: TRBV11-2; len: 17; CDR3aa: ASSSPGLAGQNPSYEQY
v_gene: TRBV28; len: 14; CDR3aa: ASSSRLAGEGLEQY
v_gene: TRBV27; len: 11; CDR3aa: ASRTGVNEKLF
v_gene: TRBV6-5; len: 14; CDR3aa: ASSYQGLAIQETQY
v_gene: TRBV16; len: 13; CDR3aa: ASSQSADRGETQY
v_gene: TRBV25-1; len: 13; CDR3aa: ASQTSGTAYGEQF
v_gene: TRBV27; len: 15; CDR3aa: ASTDLDSGSGANVLT
v_gene: TRBV2; len: 13; CDR3aa: ASTRGPARNYGYT
v_gene: TRBV27; len: 11; CDR3aa: ASSGQAAYGYT
v_gene: TRBV30; len: 9; CDR3aa: ACPAGILLF
v_gene: TRBV27; len: 15; CDR3aa: ASSLDASGADGDTQY
v_gene: TRBV5-4; len: 12; CDR3aa: ASSPTGWGGELF
v_gene: TRBV28; len: 13; CDR3aa: ATASGRAIPDTQY
v_gene: TRBV5-8; len: 17; CDR3aa: ASTPSSGTGVTGSYEQY
v_gene: TRBV29-1; len: 14; CDR3aa: SVPPAEPVRDYGYT
v_gene: TRBV2; len: 19; CDR3aa: ASSDGLVRIAGGPLDYEQY
v_gene: TRBV29-1; len: 11; CDR3aa: SARSPSTYEQY
v_gene: TRBV27; len: 12; CDR3aa: ASSFRGSNYGYT
v_gene: TRBV6-1; len: 13; CDR3aa: ASSSPLWSSYEQY
v_gene: TRBV4-2; len: 12; CDR3aa: ASSQEAQGPLCT
v_gene: TRBV28; len: 19; CDR3aa: ASSPSLLPGTGASWGETQY
v_gene: TRBV30; len: 13; CDR3aa: AWSAPLAGGYEQY
v_gene: TRBV19; len: 18; CDR3aa: ASSRPIPAPSRGVGQPQH
v_gene: TRBV15; len: 13; CDR3aa: ATSRGDKTYNEQF
v_gene: TRBV2; len: 13; CDR3aa: ASRDGTSGSYEQF
v_gene: TRBV4-3; len: 11; CDR3aa: ASSQTGTGELF
v_gene: TRBV30; len: 13; CDR3aa: ANSPGLAVQETQY
v_gene: TRBV2; len: 12; CDR3aa: ASSSGRSTYEQY
v_gene: TRBV19; len: 13; CDR3aa: ASNPSGGPADTQY
v_gene: TRBV28; len: 14; CDR3aa: ASSRPTGGRNQPQH
v_gene: TRBV29-1; len: 11; CDR3aa: SVVAPGANVLT
v_gene: TRBV18; len: 16; CDR3aa: ASSPQSTRDRTSYEQY
v_gene: TRBV7-9; len: 13; CDR3aa: ASSSRTSGRDEQY
v_gene: TRBV4-1; len: 17; CDR3aa: ASSRGPRSSGRASYEQY
v_gene: TRBV18; len: 13; CDR3aa: ASSPSGPSSYEQY
v_gene: TRBV10-1; len: 11; CDR3aa: ASSFAARTEAF
v_gene: TRBV14; len: 15; CDR3aa: ASSQFAGGSSYNEQF
v_gene: TRBV7-9; len: 11; CDR3aa: ASSTSAVDTQY
v_gene: TRBV10-2; len: 16; CDR3aa: ASSESTSGRASRHEQY